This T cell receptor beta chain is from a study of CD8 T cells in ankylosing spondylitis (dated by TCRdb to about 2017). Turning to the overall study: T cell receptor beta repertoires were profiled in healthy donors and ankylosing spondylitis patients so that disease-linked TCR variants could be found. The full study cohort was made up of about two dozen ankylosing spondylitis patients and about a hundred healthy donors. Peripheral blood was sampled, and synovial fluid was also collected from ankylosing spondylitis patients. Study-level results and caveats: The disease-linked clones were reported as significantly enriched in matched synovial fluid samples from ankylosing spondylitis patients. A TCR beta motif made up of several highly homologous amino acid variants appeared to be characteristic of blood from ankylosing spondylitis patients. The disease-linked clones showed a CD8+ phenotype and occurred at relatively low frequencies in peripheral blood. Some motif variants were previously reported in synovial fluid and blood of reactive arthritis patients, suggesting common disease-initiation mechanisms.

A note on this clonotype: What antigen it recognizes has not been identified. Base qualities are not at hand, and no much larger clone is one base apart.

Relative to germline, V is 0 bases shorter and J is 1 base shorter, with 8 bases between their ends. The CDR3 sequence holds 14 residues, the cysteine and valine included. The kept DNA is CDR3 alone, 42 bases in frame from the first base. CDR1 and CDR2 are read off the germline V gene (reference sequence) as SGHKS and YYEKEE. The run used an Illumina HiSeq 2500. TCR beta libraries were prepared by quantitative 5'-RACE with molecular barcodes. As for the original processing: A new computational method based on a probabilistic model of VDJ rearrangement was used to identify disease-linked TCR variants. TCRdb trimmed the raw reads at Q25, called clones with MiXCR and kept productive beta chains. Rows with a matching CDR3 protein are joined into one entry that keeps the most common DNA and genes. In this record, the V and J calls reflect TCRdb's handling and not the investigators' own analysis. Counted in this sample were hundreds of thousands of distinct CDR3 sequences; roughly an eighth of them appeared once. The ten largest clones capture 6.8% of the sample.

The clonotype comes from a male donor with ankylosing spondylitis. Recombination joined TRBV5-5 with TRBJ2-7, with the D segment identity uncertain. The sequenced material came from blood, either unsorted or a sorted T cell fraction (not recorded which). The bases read TGTGCCAGCAGCTTGGACTGGGCTTCCTACGAGCAGTACGTC. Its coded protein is CASSLDWASYEQYV.